This TCR beta chain is from a study of cytomegalovirus exposure and HLA in healthy donors. With 2 bases removed from V and 6 bases from J, the gap between germline ends came to 9 bases. Germline V gene data show CDR1 as SGDLS and CDR2 as YYNGEE. The CDR3 consists of 12 residues. The PCR was carried out with 60 Vbeta primers and 13 Jbeta primers. The method was immunoSEQ multiplex PCR; TCRdb's version includes in-frame clones alone and lacks a portion of them. The sample has 160,000 or so clones, 70% to 80% seen once. V usage is TRBV9 and J usage is TRBJ2-7; possibly TRBD2 for D (5 bases). Specimen: PBMCs. The sequence came from a woman in her thirties or forties in good health and CMV-seronegative. The chain's CDR3 is CASSVSGGEQYF. The CDR3 nucleotides read TGTGCCAGCAGCGTCTCCGGAGGCGAGCAGTACTTC.